The next 30 T cell receptor beta chains were all read from a single sample in a study of T cell responses to AZD1222 COVID-19 vaccine (dated by TCRdb to the early 2020s). To prepare the library, the immunoSEQ multiplex PCR assay was applied. Sourced from immuneACCESS, this table was stored by TCRdb with only in-frame sequences that have V and J called. A share of the clones is absent; for the studies checked, an unresolved V gene accounts for under half, and the remainder has no known explanation. This sample has 130,000 to 150,000 clones in its table, and 75% to 85% of those were observed once. Roughly 4% of the sample belongs to the ten largest clones. The sample's time point label, in plain terms: baseline before first vaccination. Read against the paper, the sample's treatment or condition label means: meningococcal conjugate vaccine given as trial control. Sample: peripheral blood, taken on day 0 of MenACWY control vaccination. The receptors here all came from an adult in good health.

This clone was detected ten times or more. This chain joins TRBV27 and TRBJ1-6, with D possibly being TRBD1 (5 bases). The CDR3 contains 13 residues. V was cut by 5 bases and J by 11 bases, with 13 bases left in between. Germline lookup yields CDR1 MNHEY and CDR2 SMNVEV (reference sequence). CDR3 sequence reads: CASSPTGTAPLHF. DNA for the CDR3: TGTGCCAGCAGTCCTACGGGGACGGCACCCCTCCACTTT.

The chain joins TRBV14 to TRBJ2-2; no firm D call. With 1 base removed from V and 6 bases from J, the gap between germline ends came to 6 bases. The V gene's germline CDR1 is SGHDN and CDR2 FVKESK. The CDR3 totals 13 residues. The CDR3 spells CASSQAGPGELFF. CDR3 DNA sequence: TGTGCCAGCAGCCAAGCTGGACCCGGGGAGCTGTTTTTT.

The CDR3 DNA reads TGCAGCGTTGGAACGGAGCTCTCTGGAAACACCATATATTTT. This translates into CSVGTELSGNTIYF. V gene TRBV29-1 combines with J gene TRBJ1-3; no clear D gene. Trimming shortened V by 4 bases and J by 0 bases, and 10 bases separated the two germline ends. CDR3 length: 14 amino acids. CDR1 and CDR2 (germline): SQVTM, ANQGSEA. Based on the CDR3 plus reference TRBV29-1 and TRBJ1-3, the full variable domain is SAVISQKPSRDICQRGTSLTIQCQVDSQVTMMFWYRQQPGQSLTLIATANQGSEATYESGFVIDKFPISRPNLTFSTLTVSNMSPEDSSIYLCSVGTELSGNTIYFGEGSWLTVV.

This clone appeared a single time. V and J are TRBV9 and TRBJ2-5; weak D call: TRBD2 (6 bases). Trimming removed 3 bases from V and 7 bases from J, with 16 bases in between. Germline V lookup: CDR1 SGDLS, CDR2 YYNGEE. The CDR3 is 14 residues long. The CDR3 region is CASSAREAPATQYF. The CDR3 DNA reads TGTGCCAGCAGCGCTAGGGAGGCCCCGGCGACCCAGTACTTC.

This chain links TRBV18 with TRBJ1-1; D may be TRBD1 (6 bases). Trimming pared 0 bases from V and 3 bases from J, leaving 20 bases between. The CDR3 length is 18 residues. CDR1 KGHSH and CDR2 LQKENI come from the germline V gene. For the CDR3, the DNA is TGTGCCAGCTCACCACCCTTTTCGGGGGGCGAGGTGTACACTGAAGCTTTCTTT. This gives the protein CASSPPFSGGEVYTEAFF.

The J gene is TRBJ2-2, the V gene TRBV28; D remains ambiguous. CDR3 length: 16 amino acids. Between the trimmed V and J ends, which lost 7 bases and 3 bases, there was a span of 18 bases. Germline CDR1 reads MDHEN; CDR2 reads SYDVKM. The CDR3 protein is CASTARTAWDTGELFF. CDR3 DNA: TGTGCCAGCACCGCTAGGACGGCCTGGGACACCGGGGAGCTGTTTTTT. The full variable domain, with the rest looked up from reference TRBV28 and TRBJ2-2, is DVKVTQSSRYLVKRTGEKVFLECVQDMDHENMFWYRQDPGLGLRLIYFSYDVKMKEKGDIPEGYSVSREKKERFSLILESASTNQTSMYLCASTARTAWDTGELFFGEGSRLTVL.

This chain connects TRBV19 to TRBJ2-3; 9 bases are a match to TRBD1. Looked up from germline, CDR1 is LNHDA and CDR2 is SQIVND (reference sequence). The V and J ends lost 4 bases and 3 bases, in that order; junction bases with no gene match: 8. The length of the CDR3 is 16 residues. DNA for the CDR3: TGTGCCAGTAGTACCGGGACAGGGCTGAGGACAGATACGCAGTATTTT. Translated, it gives CASSTGTGLRTDTQYF. The full variable domain, its missing parts supplied by reference TRBV19 and TRBJ2-3, is DGGITQSPKYLFRKEGQNVTLSCEQNLNHDAMYWYRQDPGQGLRLIYYSQIVNDFQKGDIAEGYSVSREKKESFPLTVTSAQKNPTAFYLCASSTGTGLRTDTQYFGPGTRLTVL.

The V gene is TRBV2, the J gene TRBJ1-6; TRBD1 agrees at 8 bases. The germline CDR1 and CDR2 sequences are SNHLY and FYNNEI. This CDR3 spans 14 amino acids. Trimming at V came to 5 bases and at J to 7 bases, leaving 4 bases not matched to a gene. CDR3 in amino acids: CASSRQGSNSPLHF. DNA for the CDR3: TGTGCCAGCAGTAGACAGGGGTCAAATTCACCCCTCCACTTT.

This chain links TRBV2 with TRBJ2-1, with D perhaps given as TRBD1 or TRBD2 (6 bases each). The CDR3 contains 16 residues. Germline CDR1 is SNHLY and CDR2 is FYNNEI. V lost 4 bases and J lost 3, with 16 bases in between. The CDR3 loop is CASSAEGGRFYNEQFF. CDR3 bases: TGTGCCAGCAGTGCGGAAGGGGGGCGATTCTACAATGAGCAGTTCTTC.

The rearrangement uses TRBV5-1 and TRBJ1-2, with a tentative D call TRBD1 (6 bases). The CDR3 is made up of 13 amino acids. The germline CDR1 and CDR2 sequences are SGHRS and YFSETQ. V gave up 4 bases and J gave up 8 bases, with 15 bases separating them. In DNA form, the CDR3 reads TGCGCCAGCAGCACGGAAGCCAGGGGCGGCTACACCTTC. This codes for CASSTEARGGYTF.

The chain links TRBV3-1 (or the pseudogene TRBV3-2) to TRBJ2-2; a possible D gene is TRBD2 (5 bases). V was trimmed by 3 bases and J by 6 bases, leaving 11 bases between them. The CDR3 length is 14 residues. Germline assignment: CDR1 LGHDT and CDR2 YNNKEL (reference sequence). CDR3 DNA sequence: TGTGCCAGCAGCCAGGAAGCGGCACCCGGGGAGCTGTTTTTT. Translating gives CASSQEAAPGELFF.

To note about this clone: Other DNA sequences in this sample translate to the same CDR3. This chain's CDR3 is CASSFRQYGYTF. CDR3 sequence (DNA): TGTGCCAGCAGTTTCCGGCAGTATGGCTACACCTTC. The chain uses TRBV12-3 or TRBV12-4 and TRBJ1-2, with D hard to call. Trimming removed 3 bases at V and 5 bases at J, with 7 bases between. This CDR3 has 12 residues.

The rearrangement uses TRBV2 and TRBJ2-1, with D possibly being TRBD1 or TRBD2 (6 bases each). Germline V gene lookup returns CDR1 SNHLY and CDR2 FYNNEI. The V end was cut by 5 bases, the J end by 8 bases, with 19 bases between. The CDR3 extends over 15 amino acids. This CDR3 is CASSPQQGRGYEQFF. For the CDR3, the DNA is TGTGCCAGCAGTCCTCAACAGGGTCGGGGGTATGAGCAGTTCTTC.

The CDR3 loop is CATGRQGGDEQFF. DNA for the CDR3: TGTGCCACCGGCAGACAGGGGGGGGATGAGCAGTTCTTC. V is TRBV24-1 and J is TRBJ2-1; 9 nucleotides agree with TRBD1. The junction had 7 bases not matched to a gene; V was cut back by 9 bases and J by 8 bases. The CDR3 is 13 residues long. The germline V gene has CDR1 KGHDR and CDR2 SFDVKD.

The rearrangement links TRBV20-1 to TRBJ1-1; D is uncertain. Germline loops: CDR1 DFQATT, CDR2 SNEGSKA (reference sequence). The CDR3 covers 14 residues. V was cut by 3 bases and J by 3 bases, with 14 bases left in between. DNA for the CDR3: TGCAGTGCTAGTCCAGAGGAGGGTTACACTGAAGCTTTCTTT. It codes for CSASPEEGYTEAFF.

The chain's CDR3 is CATSAGGTGGREKLFF. The DNA of the CDR3 is TGTGCCACCAGTGCCGGAGGGACAGGGGGTCGTGAAAAACTGTTTTTT. The genes are TRBV24-1 and TRBJ1-4; 11 bases are shared with TRBD1. V gave up 5 bases and J gave up 7 bases; unmatched junction bases: 8. Germline V gene sequence: CDR1 KGHDR, CDR2 SFDVKD. The CDR3 has 16 residues.

V gene TRBV4-2 combines with J gene TRBJ1-2; D is undetermined. V lost 4 bases and J lost 3, with 9 bases in between. The CDR3 length is 13 residues. The germline CDR1 and CDR2 sequences are LGHNA and YNFKEQ. In nucleotides, the CDR3 is TGTGCCAGCAGCCTGGGGTCCGACTATGGCTACACCTTC. Protein: CASSLGSDYGYTF.

V and J are TRBV7-6 and TRBJ1-3; maybe TRBD1 (6 bases). V was shortened by 8 bases and J by 6 bases, with 14 bases between the two germline ends. CDR3 length equals 13 residues. Germline assignment: CDR1 SGHVS and CDR2 FNYEAQ. The CDR3 nucleotides read TGTGCCAGCTCACAGGGAGAGGAAAACACCATATATTTT. Translation: CASSQGEENTIYF.

There are a few counts of this clone. CDR3 region: CASSLEGTANQAFF. The DNA for the CDR3 is TGTGCCAGCAGCTTAGAAGGGACAGCGAACCAAGCTTTCTTT. V is TRBV7-8 and J is TRBJ1-1; 7 nucleotides match TRBD1. The CDR3 is 14 amino acids. With V trimmed by 1 base and J by 9 bases, 8 bases remained unmatched. In germline, CDR1 is SGHVS, CDR2 FQNEAQ. Full variable domain (remainder filled in from reference TRBV7-8 and TRBJ1-1): GAGVSQSPRYKVAKRGQDVALRCDPISGHVSLFWYQQALGQGPEFLTYFQNEAQLDKSGLPSDRFFAERPEGSVSTLKIQRTQQEDSAVYLCASSLEGTANQAFFGQGTRLTVV.

This clone has only a few counts. This rearrangement joins TRBV24-1 to TRBJ1-1; D gene ambiguous. The germline gives CDR1 KGHDR, CDR2 SFDVKD. The CDR3 length is 13 residues. Between the trimmed V and J ends, which lost 7 bases and 4 bases, there was a span of 12 bases. This CDR3 reads CATSTVFGTEAFF. The CDR3, as DNA: TGTGCCACCAGCACAGTATTTGGCACTGAAGCTTTCTTT.

The chain has TRBV25-1 and TRBJ2-1; D possibly uses TRBD1 or TRBD2 (7 bases each). Trimming pared 3 bases from V and 15 bases from J, leaving 27 bases between. CDR1 is MGHDK, CDR2 SYGVNS, per germline. This CDR3 contains 16 residues. The CDR3 DNA sequence: TGTGCCAGCAGTGAGCCCAGACAGGGAGGGGGGAAGCCCGTGTTCTTC. The encoded protein is CASSEPRQGGGKPVFF.

The V gene is TRBV9, the J gene TRBJ2-5; D is ambiguous. V dropped 0 bases and J dropped 5 bases, with 11 bases sitting between them. The germline CDR1 and CDR2 sequences are SGDLS and YYNGEE. The CDR3 covers 14 residues. The CDR3 DNA follows: TGTGCCAGCAGCGTAGTGACCGGTGCGGAGACCCAGTACTTC. This sequence encodes CASSVVTGAETQYF.

The chain links TRBV2 to TRBJ1-1; no clear D. The V end was cut by 8 bases, the J end by 7 bases, with 11 bases between. The germline gives CDR1 SNHLY, CDR2 FYNNEI. There are 11 residues in the CDR3. CDR3: CASQSQVEAFF. The DNA for the CDR3 is TGTGCCAGCCAATCTCAGGTTGAAGCTTTCTTT.

The chain recombines TRBV18 with TRBJ2-7; maybe TRBD1 (5 bases). Per germline, CDR1 KGHSH and CDR2 LQKENI. The CDR3 runs 13 residues. Trimming took 5 bases from V and 2 from J, leaving 10 bases between them. The CDR3 sequence: CASSDRKPYEQYV. The CDR3 bases are TGTGCCAGCTCAGACAGAAAACCCTACGAGCAGTACGTC.

The rearrangement uses TRBV23-1 and TRBJ1-2; no clear D gene. TRBV23-1 is labeled an ORF, and its function is uncertain. Trimming removed 1 base at V and 8 bases at J, with 14 bases between. The CDR3 has 14 residues. CDR3 bases: TGCGCCAGCAGTCAATATCGACCCGGCGGAGGCTACACCTTC. Encoded protein: CASSQYRPGGGYTF.

This chain uses TRBV19 with TRBJ2-1; D not certain. Between the trimmed V and J ends, which lost 5 bases and 9 bases, there was a span of 32 bases. This CDR3 is built from 19 residues. Germline V lookup: CDR1 LNHDA, CDR2 SQIVND (reference sequence). The CDR3 nucleotides are TGTGCCAGTAGTCTCAGCCCCTTTCATGACTTCCCGACCGTCGGTGAGCAGTTCTTC. Protein sequence: CASSLSPFHDFPTVGEQFF.

The chain carries TRBV19 and TRBJ1-6, with D possibly being TRBD1 (5 bases). V shed 5 bases and J shed 7 bases, with 18 bases lying between them. Germline V gives CDR1 LNHDA, CDR2 SQIVND (reference sequence). This CDR3 comprises 16 residues. The CDR3 DNA sequence: TGTGCCAGTAGTCCCCAGGGTCAGGCTTGGAATTCACCCCTCCACTTT. Amino acid sequence: CASSPQGQAWNSPLHF. Full variable domain (rest looked up from reference TRBV19 and TRBJ1-6): DGGITQSPKYLFRKEGQNVTLSCEQNLNHDAMYWYRQDPGQGLRLIYYSQIVNDFQKGDIAEGYSVSREKKESFPLTVTSAQKNPTAFYLCASSPQGQAWNSPLHFGNGTRLTVT.

The chain combines TRBV19 with TRBJ2-2; D is perhaps TRBD2 (6 bases). The CDR3 runs to 14 residues. Germline CDR1 is LNHDA and CDR2 is SQIVND (reference sequence). V lost 5 bases and J 5 bases, leaving 12 bases between the germline ends. The CDR3: CASSFLASTGELFF. The CDR3 nucleotides are TGTGCCAGTAGTTTCCTAGCGAGTACCGGGGAGCTGTTTTTT.

The V gene is TRBV12-3 or TRBV12-4, the J gene TRBJ1-4, with TRBD1 as a possible D gene (5 bases). This CDR3 is 12 amino acids long. V was pared by 8 bases and J by 5 bases, with 9 bases between. CDR3 bases: TGTGCCAGCGGGACTCACAATGAAAAACTGTTTTTT. Translation gives CASGTHNEKLFF.

V is TRBV28 and J is TRBJ1-5; no reliable D call. V was trimmed by 7 bases and J by 6 bases, leaving 10 bases between them. The germline gives CDR1 MDHEN, CDR2 SYDVKM. This CDR3 has 12 amino acids. The CDR3 nucleotides read TGTGCCAGCACCCCGAATGGTCAGCCCCAGCATTTT. As protein: CASTPNGQPQHF.